This T cell receptor beta chain was documented in a study of OX40 agonist ivuxolimab in advanced cancers. Study-wide background: Two patients with cutaneous melanoma and one with hepatocellular carcinoma, three in total, showed partial responses.

This CDR3 has 16 residues. The germline CDR1 and CDR2 sequences are SGHNT and YYREEE (reference sequence). The V and J ends lost 0 bases and 1 base, in that order; junction bases with no gene match: 4. The study sampled blood at baseline, cycle 4 day 1, and cycle 7 day 1. Worth noting for this clone: As yet, its antigen is unknown.

Study-wide points: With doses of 0.1 to 3.0 mg/kg, CD4+ and CD8+ blood T cells had undergone clonal expansion by week 6.

Measured with immunoSEQ multiplex PCR; TCRdb has only the in-frame clones, and not every one. The sample includes roughly 80,000 clones, 80% to 90% of them seen just once. The sample in question was CD4+ or CD8+ T cells sorted from blood, obtained in a trial of the OX40 agonist ivuxolimab. This receptor was obtained from an adult with an advanced solid tumor such as melanoma, head and neck, liver or kidney cancer. The J gene is TRBJ2-1, the V gene TRBV5-4; 7 bases align to TRBD1. The CDR3: CASSLGQGGSYNEQFF. DNA for the CDR3: TGTGCCAGCAGCTTGGGACAGGGTGGATCCTACAATGAGCAGTTCTTC.